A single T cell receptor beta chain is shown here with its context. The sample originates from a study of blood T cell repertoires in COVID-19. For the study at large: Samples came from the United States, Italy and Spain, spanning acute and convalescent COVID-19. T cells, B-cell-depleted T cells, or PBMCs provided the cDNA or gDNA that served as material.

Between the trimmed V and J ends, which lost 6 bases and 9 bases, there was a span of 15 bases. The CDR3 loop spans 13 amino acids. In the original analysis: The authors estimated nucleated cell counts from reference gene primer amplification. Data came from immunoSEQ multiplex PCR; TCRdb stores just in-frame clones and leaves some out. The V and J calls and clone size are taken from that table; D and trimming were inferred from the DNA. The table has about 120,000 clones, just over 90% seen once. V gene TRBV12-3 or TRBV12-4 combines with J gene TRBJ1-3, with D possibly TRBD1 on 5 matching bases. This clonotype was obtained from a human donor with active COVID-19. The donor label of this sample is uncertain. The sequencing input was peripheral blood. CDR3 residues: CASRTGLLFTIYF. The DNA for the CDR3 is TGTGCCAGCAGGACGGGACTCTTATTCACCATATATTTT.